This TCR beta chain stems from a study of T cells in Graves' hyperthyroidism and ophthalmopathy. Broader study findings: Most thyroid-expanded clonotypes above 0.001 were also found in blood.

Amplification of TCR beta CDR3 regions was performed using RNA transcripts as template. The HTBI primer set served for first-round RT-PCR of the TCR CDR3. TCRdb reanalysed the multiplex PCR reads using MiXCR and keeps one entry per CDR3 protein. Seen here are 250,000 to 300,000 distinct CDR3 sequences, around 15% observed once, and the top ten hold around 8%. This clonotype has a count of ten or more. Antigen specificity is unknown. Across 18 months, stable Graves' hyperthyroidism was marked by no progression to ophthalmopathy. On the basis of clinical symptoms, serum thyroxine and TRAb, thyroid ultrasound and orbital computed tomography, diagnoses were made. Material for sequencing was blood. The source of this sequence is a woman between 40 and 55 years old with Graves' hyperthyroidism.

DNA of the CDR3: TGTGCCAGCAGCGCTGGTGTTGTAGCGGCCTCGGGGACGCAGTATTTT. Translation: CASSAGVVAASGTQYF. The rearrangement links TRBV9 to TRBJ2-3; a weak D match, TRBD2 (6 bases). Germline CDR1 and CDR2: SGDLS and YYNGEE. CDR3 size: 16 residues. Trimming took off 3 bases at V and 9 bases at J, with 23 bases between the two ends.